This record concerns one TCR beta chain sequence. These data belong to a study of identical twins. A single record per CDR3 protein comes from TCRdb applying MiXCR to the 5' RACE reads. The sample lists a few hundred thousand distinct CDR3 sequences, around 9.6% occurring once. The donors were all healthy and Caucasian. J lost 6 bases, V lost 9 bases, and 13 bases had no gene match. From germline, CDR1 is MNHEY and CDR2 SVGEGT. The CDR3 runs 14 residues. This sample also belongs to another study, concerning yellow fever vaccine responses in identical twins.

The sequence was obtained from a woman aged 18-29 years in good health. The chain recombines TRBV6-2 or TRBV6-3 with TRBJ1-2; TRBD1 agrees at 7 bases. What was sequenced was PBMCs. This CDR3 is CASMRQGVFDGYTF. In nucleotides, the CDR3 is TGTGCCAGTATGCGACAGGGAGTATTCGATGGCTACACCTTC.